This T cell receptor beta chain stems from a study of control samples from healthy donors and cancer patients. Germline CDR1 and CDR2: LNHDA and SQIVND (reference sequence). The V end lost 9 bases, the J end lost 5 bases, and 16 bases lay between the germline ends. The CDR3 has 13 amino acids. This table comes from immunoSEQ multiplex PCR, and its TCRdb copy is limited to in-frame clones, with some not included. Of 110,000 to 150,000 clones listed, around 90% are singletons. The sequence came from a man under 40 in good health. V gene TRBV19 combines with J gene TRBJ2-5, with D uncertain. Sequencing input: blood. The CDR3 nucleotides are TGTGCCAGCAGTGTAAGGTCGAGCGAGACCCAGTACTTC. It is translated as CASSVRSSETQYF.